The rows below give T cell receptor beta chains drawn from one sample of a study of regulatory T cells in long-lasting Graves disease. TCRdb processed the multiplex PCR reads anew with MiXCR; each CDR3 protein has one entry. The sample yields about 500,000 distinct CDR3 sequences, around 15% seen once. This sample also belongs to another study, concerning T cells in Graves' hyperthyroidism and ophthalmopathy.

The specimen was peripheral blood mononuclear cells (PBMCs), collected at new diagnosis, from a patient treated with antithyroid drugs. The receptors originated from a man aged 35-49 years with Graves disease. Both conserved end residues are part of each CDR3. The D gene is left open where the match is weak. Part of the rows lack a size; the others show once, few, many or a class for expanded clones.

V	D	size	J	DNA	CDR3
TRBV5-1	TRBD1	.	TRBJ2-3	TGCGCCAGCAGCTTATCCGGGACAGGGCGCACAGATACGCAGTATTTT	CASSLSGTGRTDTQYF
TRBV28	TRBD1	.	TRBJ2-4	TGTGCCAGCAGTTGGAAGGGCAGGGGGCGGAACATTCAGTACTTC	CASSWKGRGRNIQYF
TRBV27	TRBD2	many	TRBJ2-1	TGTGCCAGCAGTGGGTGGACTAGCGGGGAGAATGAGCAGTTCTTC	CASSGWTSGENEQFF
TRBV5-5	.	few	TRBJ1-1	TGTGCCAGCAGCCTTCGGGGAGGGTGGTTGGAAGCTTTCTTT	CASSLRGGWLEAFF
TRBV7-3	.	many	TRBJ2-2	TGTGCCAGCAGCTTAAGGGCAGGGCCAAACACCGGGGAGCTGTTTTTT	CASSLRAGPNTGELFF
TRBV20-1	.	many	TRBJ2-7	TGCAGTGCTAGACTACTCCTGGCTGAACCTCCTTACGAGCAGTACTTC	CSARLLLAEPPYEQYF
TRBV7-9	TRBD1	.	TRBJ2-4	TGTGCCAGCAGCTTAGCGCTGGGACAGCAGTACTTC	CASSLALGQQYF
TRBV29-1	.	.	TRBJ2-7	TGCAGCGTGGGGGGCCCATCAGGCAGCTACGAGCAGTACTTC	CSVGGPSGSYEQYF
TRBV29-1	.	few	TRBJ2-7	TGCAGCGTTGCGCGACTACTGTCCTACGAGCAGTACTTC	CSVARLLSYEQYF
TRBV15	.	few	TRBJ1-1	TGTGCCACCAGCAGACAAGGGGGAATGAACACTGAAGCTTTCTTT	CATSRQGGMNTEAFF
TRBV2	TRBD1	many	TRBJ2-1	TGTGCCAGCAGAACTGACAGGGGCGATGAGCAGTTCTTC	CASRTDRGDEQFF
TRBV5-1	.	many	TRBJ2-1	TGCGCCAGCAGCTCAATCGCAGCAGGGAATGAGCAGTTCTTC	CASSSIAAGNEQFF
TRBV24-1	TRBD1	few	TRBJ1-5	TGTGCCACCAGTGATTTGCCTACAGGGGGCGGTTCAAGCAATCAGCCCCAGCATTTT	CATSDLPTGGGSSNQPQHF
TRBV5-1	TRBD1	many	TRBJ2-7	TGCGCCAGCGGCCGGGACAGGTCCCCGTCCTACGAGCAGTACTTC	CASGRDRSPSYEQYF
TRBV27	TRBD1	many	TRBJ2-3	TGTGCCAGCAGTACCCCGCGGACAGGGTTTGTTACAGATACGCAGTATTTT	CASSTPRTGFVTDTQYF
TRBV7-9	.	.	TRBJ2-1	TGTGCCAGCAGCTTAGCGGGGAGACTCGACAATGAGCAGTTCTTC	CASSLAGRLDNEQFF
TRBV12-3/TRBV12-4	TRBD1	many	TRBJ1-1	TGTGCCAGCAGTTTTAGTCTCCTGGGTACAGGGGAGAACACTGAAGCTTTCTTT	CASSFSLLGTGENTEAFF
TRBV7-8	TRBD1	many	TRBJ1-1	TGTGCCAGCAGCTTTAACAGGGGGCCAGCTTTCTTT	CASSFNRGPAFF
TRBV30	TRBD1	many	TRBJ2-2	TGTGCCTGGAGGGACAGGTACACCGGGGAGCTGTTTTTT	CAWRDRYTGELFF
TRBV9	.	.	TRBJ2-7	TGTGCCAGCAGCGTAGCTAGGGACGGTCTCTACGAGCAGTACTTC	CASSVARDGLYEQYF
TRBV5-5	.	many	TRBJ1-1	TGTGCCAGCAGCTTGGCCGGTAACAGGGAGAGCGCTTTCTTT	CASSLAGNRESAFF
TRBV6-1	.	.	TRBJ2-2	TGTGCCACCTCCTGGGCCCCCACCGGGGAGCTGTTTTTT	CATSWAPTGELFF
TRBV5-1	.	.	TRBJ2-1	TGCGCCAGCAGCTTGGGACTGCCAGTCGGTGAGCGGTTCTTC	CASSLGLPVGERFF
TRBV24-1	.	many	TRBJ2-7	TGTGCCACCAGTGATCCCCGGGACACTAGTACCTACGAGCAGTACTTC	CATSDPRDTSTYEQYF
TRBV5-6	TRBD1	many	TRBJ2-3	TGTGCCAGCCAGGGGGCGGCAGATACGCAGTATTTT	CASQGAADTQYF
TRBV29-1	TRBD1	many	TRBJ1-1	TGCAGCGGGACAGGGGATGTTCGGTACACTGAAGCTTTCTTT	CSGTGDVRYTEAFF
TRBV15	.	few	TRBJ1-1	TGTGCCACCAGCCCGGGTGGCGGTGAAGCTTTCTTT	CATSPGGGEAFF
TRBV5-4	TRBD1	few	TRBJ1-5	TGTGCCAGCAGCTTCCGGGACAGGGGAAGCAATCAGCCCCAGCATTTT	CASSFRDRGSNQPQHF
TRBV2	.	.	TRBJ2-2	TGTGCCAGCTCGGCAGAGAGGGCCGGCGGGGAGCTGTTTTTT	CASSAERAGGELFF
TRBV20-1	.	many	TRBJ2-1	TGCAGTGCTAGACCCCTTTATGAGCAGTTCTTC	CSARPLYEQFF
TRBV7-3	TRBD2	.	TRBJ2-1	TGTGCCAGCAGCTTAACGGTGGGACTAATCGACGAGCAGTTCTTC	CASSLTVGLIDEQFF
TRBV7-6	.	.	TRBJ2-6	TGTGCCAGCAGCCCCAGCGCCAAGTCGGGCGTCCTGACTTTC	CASSPSAKSGVLTF
TRBV2	TRBD2	.	TRBJ2-7	TGTGCCAGCAGGGTGGGACTAGCGGGAGGGACCGTATACGAGCAGTACTTC	CASRVGLAGGTVYEQYF
TRBV12-3/TRBV12-4	TRBD2	many	TRBJ2-7	TGTGCCAGCAGACCACGAGGCCCGGGGGGCGAGCAGTACTTC	CASRPRGPGGEQYF
TRBV12-3/TRBV12-4	.	many	TRBJ2-1	TGTGCCAGCAGTCCCCGACAGGTTGGGGGTAATGAGCAGTTCTTC	CASSPRQVGGNEQFF
TRBV12-3/TRBV12-4	.	many	TRBJ2-7	TGTGCCAGCAGGCGGACAGACACGGGGGAGCAGTACTTC	CASRRTDTGEQYF